The rows below give T cell receptor beta chains drawn from one sample of a study of regulatory T cells in long-lasting Graves disease. TCRdb re-derived calls from the multiplex PCR reads in MiXCR, one entry per CDR3 protein. Among roughly 500,000 distinct CDR3 sequences, around 21% were seen once, and the ten largest hold 7% to 9.5%. The starting material was peripheral blood mononuclear cells (PBMCs), obtained when the disease was refractory, from a patient treated with antithyroid drugs. The receptor set was obtained from a female donor with Graves disease. Each CDR3 is given without its conserved first and last residue. The D gene is left open where the match is weak. The size entry is marked missing in some rows and otherwise reads once, few, many or a size class.

CDR3aa: SAWTGFEQY
abundance: NA
d_gene: TRBD1
v_gene: TRBV29-1

CDR3aa: ASSVSGEGYEQY
abundance: NA
d_gene: NA
v_gene: TRBV19

CDR3aa: ASSAGGLAVEQY
abundance: many
d_gene: TRBD2
v_gene: TRBV2

CDR3aa: SARDLLRLETQY
abundance: NA
d_gene: NA
v_gene: TRBV20-1

CDR3aa: ASSYRGGGRNQPQH
abundance: many
d_gene: NA
v_gene: TRBV6-9

CDR3aa: ASSDRGWETQY
abundance: many
d_gene: TRBD1
v_gene: TRBV12-3/TRBV12-4

CDR3aa: ASSYGTQETQY
abundance: many
d_gene: NA
v_gene: TRBV6-5

CDR3aa: SADRGGNTGELF
abundance: many
d_gene: TRBD2
v_gene: TRBV20-1

CDR3aa: ASPKGIEAF
abundance: few
d_gene: NA
v_gene: TRBV6-4

CDR3aa: SVDASGTYEQY
abundance: few
d_gene: TRBD2
v_gene: TRBV29-1

CDR3aa: SAGGGRETQY
abundance: few
d_gene: NA
v_gene: TRBV29-1

CDR3aa: SARDGREVHEQY
abundance: NA
d_gene: TRBD2
v_gene: TRBV20-1

CDR3aa: ASSYGGVWDNSPLH
abundance: NA
d_gene: NA
v_gene: TRBV6-5

CDR3aa: ASSQDAGGMNTGELF
abundance: few
d_gene: TRBD2
v_gene: TRBV3-1

CDR3aa: ASSLEGPLMNQPQH
abundance: many
d_gene: NA
v_gene: TRBV7-2

CDR3aa: SYRTSASYEQY
abundance: few
d_gene: TRBD2
v_gene: TRBV29-1

CDR3aa: ASSPPDSENIQY
abundance: NA
d_gene: NA
v_gene: TRBV6-1

CDR3aa: ASSFTENYEQY
abundance: many
d_gene: NA
v_gene: TRBV11-2

CDR3aa: SVEDGQETYEQY
abundance: few
d_gene: TRBD1
v_gene: TRBV29-1

CDR3aa: ASSSQELGSHEQY
abundance: many
d_gene: NA
v_gene: TRBV28

CDR3aa: ASSEGLAGGVSYEQY
abundance: many
d_gene: TRBD2
v_gene: TRBV2

CDR3aa: ASSSDRGLNTGELF
abundance: few
d_gene: TRBD1
v_gene: TRBV2

CDR3aa: ASSGYGANHEQY
abundance: NA
d_gene: NA
v_gene: TRBV5-1

CDR3aa: ASRQFGRLTGELF
abundance: NA
d_gene: NA
v_gene: TRBV3-1

CDR3aa: ASRPAAGDTQY
abundance: NA
d_gene: NA
v_gene: TRBV6-1

CDR3aa: AWSVLRSRMGGVDEKLF
abundance: many
d_gene: NA
v_gene: TRBV30